This TCR beta chain was identified during a study of CDR3 diversity in severe acne. TCRdb called the PCR reads again in MiXCR, with one record for every CDR3 protein. The sample lists about 93,000 distinct CDR3 sequences, 45% to 50% seen once, with over 9.5% in the top ten. This CDR3 contains 14 residues. V lost 2 bases to trimming and J lost 3 bases, with 10 bases between them. CDR1 LNHDA and CDR2 SQIVND come from the germline V gene (reference sequence). The sequenced material came from blood. The chain is built from TRBV19 and TRBJ1-2, with D uncertain. The TCR originated in a male donor in good health, serving as a control. CDR3 sequence reads: CASSISGRDYGYTF. The DNA for the CDR3 is TGTGCCAGTAGTATATCGGGCAGAGACTATGGCTACACCTTC.